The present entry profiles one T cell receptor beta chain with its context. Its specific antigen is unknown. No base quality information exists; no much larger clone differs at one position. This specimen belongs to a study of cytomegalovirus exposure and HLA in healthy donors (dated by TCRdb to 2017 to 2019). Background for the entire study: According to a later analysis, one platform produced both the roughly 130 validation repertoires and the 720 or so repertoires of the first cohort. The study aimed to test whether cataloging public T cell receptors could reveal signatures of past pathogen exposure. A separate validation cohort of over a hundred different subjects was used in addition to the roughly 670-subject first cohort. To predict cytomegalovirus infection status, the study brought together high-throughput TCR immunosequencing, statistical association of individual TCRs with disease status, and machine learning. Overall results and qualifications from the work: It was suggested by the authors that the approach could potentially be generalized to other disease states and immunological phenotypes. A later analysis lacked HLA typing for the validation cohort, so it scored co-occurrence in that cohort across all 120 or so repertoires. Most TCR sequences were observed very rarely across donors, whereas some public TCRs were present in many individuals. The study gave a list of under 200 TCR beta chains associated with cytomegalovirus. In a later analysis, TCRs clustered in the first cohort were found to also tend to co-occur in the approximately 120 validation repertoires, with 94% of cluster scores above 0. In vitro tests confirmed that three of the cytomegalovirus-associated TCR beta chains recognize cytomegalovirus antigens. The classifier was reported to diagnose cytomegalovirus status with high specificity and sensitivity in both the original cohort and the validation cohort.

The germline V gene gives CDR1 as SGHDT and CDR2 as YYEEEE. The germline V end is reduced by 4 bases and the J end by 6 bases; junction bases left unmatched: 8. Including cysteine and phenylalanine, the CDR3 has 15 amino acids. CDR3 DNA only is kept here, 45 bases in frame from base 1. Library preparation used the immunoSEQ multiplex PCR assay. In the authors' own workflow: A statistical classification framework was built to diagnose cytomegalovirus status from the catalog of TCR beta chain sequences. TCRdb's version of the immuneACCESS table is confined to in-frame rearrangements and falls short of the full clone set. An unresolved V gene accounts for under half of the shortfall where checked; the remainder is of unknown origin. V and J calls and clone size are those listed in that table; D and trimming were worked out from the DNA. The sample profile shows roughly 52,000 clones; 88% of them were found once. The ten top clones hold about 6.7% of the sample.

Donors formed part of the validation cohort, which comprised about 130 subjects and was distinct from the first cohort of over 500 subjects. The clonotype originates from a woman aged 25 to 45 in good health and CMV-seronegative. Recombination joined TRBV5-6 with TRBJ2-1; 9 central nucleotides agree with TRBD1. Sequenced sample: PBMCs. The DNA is TGTGCCAGCAGCCCGGACAGGGGAATAGGCAATGAGCAGTTCTTC. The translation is CASSPDRGIGNEQFF. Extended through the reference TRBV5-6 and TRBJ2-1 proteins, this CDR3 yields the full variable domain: DAGVTQSPTHLIKTRGQQVTLRCSPKSGHDTVSWYQQALGQGPQFIFQYYEEEERQRGNFPDRFSGHQFPNYSSELNVNALLLGDSALYLCASSPDRGIGNEQFFGPGTRLTVL.